Each of the 2 T cell receptor beta chains below was sequenced from the same sample in a study of T cells in Graves' hyperthyroidism and ophthalmopathy. RNA transcripts gave rise to amplified TCR beta CDR3 regions. A set of HTBI primers served as the primers for a first-round RT-PCR of the TCR CDR3. In TCRdb, the multiplex PCR reads were re-called with MiXCR into one record per CDR3 protein. This sample has some 560,000 distinct CDR3 sequences, with around 15% found just once. Sequencing used blood. These receptors originate from a woman in her thirties or forties with Graves' hyperthyroidism.

This clonotype has ten or more counts. V usage is TRBV3-1 and J usage is TRBJ1-3; D unresolved. Germline CDR1 is LGHDT and CDR2 is YNNKEL (reference sequence). The CDR3 runs to 17 residues. Trimming shortened V by 1 base and J by 3 bases, and 16 bases separated the two germline ends. CDR3 coding DNA: TGTGCCAGCAGCCAAGGAGGACCCTCTGAGCGTGGAAACACCATATATTTT. Encoded protein: CASSQGGPSERGNTIYF. The full variable domain, in which reference TRBV3-1 and TRBJ1-3 provide the parts outside the CDR3, is DTAVSQTPKYLVTQMGNDKSIKCEQNLGHDTMYWYKQDSKKFLKIMFSYNNKELIINETVPNRFSPKSPDKAHLNLHINSLELGDSAVYFCASSQGGPSERGNTIYFGEGSWLTVV.

V is TRBV7-2 and J is TRBJ2-1, with TRBD2 as a possible D gene (5 bases). With 6 bases removed from V and 5 bases from J, the gap between germline ends came to 8 bases. Germline lookup yields CDR1 SGHTA and CDR2 FQGNSA. This CDR3 has 12 amino acids. Written as DNA, the CDR3 is TGTGCCAGCAGAAGCGGTCACAATGAGCAGTTCTTC. Its protein is CASRSGHNEQFF.